This TCR beta chain was sequenced for a study of T cell responses to AZD1222 COVID-19 vaccine. Notes on the study in general: Only five to seven AZD1222 recipients tested seropositive at baseline. Two doses of AZD1222 preceded a rise in Spike-specific TCR breadth and depth. In a largely white British group with more females than males, clonal diversity was possibly underestimated.

Regarding this clone: The antigen remains undetermined.

Trimming took 4 bases from V and 4 from J, leaving 6 bases between them. Germline V gene data show CDR1 as SNHLY and CDR2 as FYNNEI. This CDR3 region has 12 residues. The table came from immunoSEQ multiplex PCR; TCRdb's copy has only in-frame clones and leaves some out. The table records approximately 130,000 clones, about nine tenths of them present only once. Sequences were derived from peripheral blood, sampled 28 days after the second AZD1222 dose. The chain carries TRBV2 and TRBJ2-3; the D gene is possibly TRBD2 (5 bases). The receptor was isolated from an adult who received the AZD1222 COVID-19 vaccine. CDR3 DNA sequence: TGTGCCAGCAGTGCGCGGGCAGATACGCAGTATTTT. Protein sequence: CASSARADTQYF.